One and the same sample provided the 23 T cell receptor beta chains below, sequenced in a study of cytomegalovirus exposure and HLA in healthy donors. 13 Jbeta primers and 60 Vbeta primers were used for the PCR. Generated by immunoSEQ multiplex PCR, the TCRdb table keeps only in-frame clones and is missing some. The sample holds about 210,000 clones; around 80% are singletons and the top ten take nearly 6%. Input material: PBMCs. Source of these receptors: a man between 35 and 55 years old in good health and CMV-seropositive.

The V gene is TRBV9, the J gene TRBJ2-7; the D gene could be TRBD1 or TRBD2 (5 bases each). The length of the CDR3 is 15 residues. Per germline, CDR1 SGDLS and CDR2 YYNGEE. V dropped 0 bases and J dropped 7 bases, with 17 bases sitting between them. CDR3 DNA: TGTGCCAGCAGCGTAGGCGCTGGGACCTCGGGGGAGCAGTACGTC. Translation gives CASSVGAGTSGEQYV.

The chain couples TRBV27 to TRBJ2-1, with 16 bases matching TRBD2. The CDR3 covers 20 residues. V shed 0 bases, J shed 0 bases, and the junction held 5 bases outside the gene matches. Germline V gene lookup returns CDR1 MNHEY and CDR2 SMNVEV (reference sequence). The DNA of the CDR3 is TGTGCCAGCAGTTTATCGGGGACTAGCGGGAGGGGGAGCTCCTACAATGAGCAGTTCTTC. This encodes CASSLSGTSGRGSSYNEQFF.

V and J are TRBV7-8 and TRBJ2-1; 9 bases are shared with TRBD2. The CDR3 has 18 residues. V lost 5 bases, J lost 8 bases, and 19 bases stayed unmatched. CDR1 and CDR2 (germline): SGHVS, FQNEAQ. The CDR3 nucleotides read TGTGCCAGCAGCCTATTCCCCCATGGTAGCGGGAGTATCGATGAGCAGTTCTTC. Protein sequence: CASSLFPHGSGSIDEQFF.

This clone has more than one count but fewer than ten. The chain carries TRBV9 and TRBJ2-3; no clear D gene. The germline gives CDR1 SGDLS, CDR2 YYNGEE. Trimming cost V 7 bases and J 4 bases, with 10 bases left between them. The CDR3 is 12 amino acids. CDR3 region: CASARSSDTQYF. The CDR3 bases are TGTGCCAGCGCCCGGAGTTCAGATACGCAGTATTTT. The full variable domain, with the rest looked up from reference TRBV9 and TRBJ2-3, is DSGVTQTPKHLITATGQRVTLRCSPRSGDLSVYWYQQSLDQGLQFLIQYYNGEERAKGNILERFSAQQFPDLHSELNLSSLELGDSALYFCASARSSDTQYFGPGTRLTVL.

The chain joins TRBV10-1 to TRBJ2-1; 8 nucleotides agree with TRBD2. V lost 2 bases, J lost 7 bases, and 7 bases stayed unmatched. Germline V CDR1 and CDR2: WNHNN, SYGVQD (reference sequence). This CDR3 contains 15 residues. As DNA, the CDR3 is TGCGCCAGCAGTGAGGGGGGCGGGAGGAAAAATGAGCAGTTCTTC. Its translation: CASSEGGGRKNEQFF.

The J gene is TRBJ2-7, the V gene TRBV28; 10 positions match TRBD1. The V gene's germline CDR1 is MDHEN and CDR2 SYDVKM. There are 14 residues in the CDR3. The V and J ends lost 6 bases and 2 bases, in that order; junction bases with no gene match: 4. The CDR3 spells CASRRTGGAYEQYF. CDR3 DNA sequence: TGTGCCAGCAGGCGGACAGGGGGTGCCTACGAGCAGTACTTC.

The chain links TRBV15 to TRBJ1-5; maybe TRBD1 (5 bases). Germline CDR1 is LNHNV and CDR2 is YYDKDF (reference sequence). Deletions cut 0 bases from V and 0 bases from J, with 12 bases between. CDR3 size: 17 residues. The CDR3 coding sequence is TGTGCCACCAGCAGAGATCAGGGTTATGATAGCAATCAGCCCCAGCATTTT. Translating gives CATSRDQGYDSNQPQHF.

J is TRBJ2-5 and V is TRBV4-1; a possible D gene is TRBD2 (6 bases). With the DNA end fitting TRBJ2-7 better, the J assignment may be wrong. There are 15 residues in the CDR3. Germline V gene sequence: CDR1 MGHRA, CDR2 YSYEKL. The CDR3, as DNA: TGCGCCAGCAGCCCTACGGGAGACGCTACCTACGAGCAGTACTTC. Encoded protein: CASSPTGDATYEQYF.

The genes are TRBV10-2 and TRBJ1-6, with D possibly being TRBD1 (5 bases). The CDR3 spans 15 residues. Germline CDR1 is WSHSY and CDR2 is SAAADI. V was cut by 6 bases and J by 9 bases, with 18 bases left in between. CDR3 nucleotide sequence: TGCGCCAGCAGGTCGGGAGCAGGGATGGTTTCACCCCTCCACTTT. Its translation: CASRSGAGMVSPLHF.

CDR3: CASSQTGLDTEAFF. CDR3 nucleotides: TGTGCCAGCAGCCAGACAGGGTTAGACACTGAAGCTTTCTTT. The V call is TRBV5-8, the J call TRBJ1-1; 7 bases align to TRBD1. The germline CDR1 and CDR2 sequences are SGHTS and YDEGEE. The CDR3 covers 14 residues. The junction had 6 bases not matched to a gene; V was cut back by 4 bases and J by 3 bases.

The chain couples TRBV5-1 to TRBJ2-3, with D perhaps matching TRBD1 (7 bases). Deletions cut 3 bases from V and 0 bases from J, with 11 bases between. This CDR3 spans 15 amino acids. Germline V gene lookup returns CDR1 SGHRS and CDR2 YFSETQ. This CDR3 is CASSWQGGSTDTQYF. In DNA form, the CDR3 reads TGCGCCAGCAGCTGGCAGGGGGGTAGCACAGATACGCAGTATTTT. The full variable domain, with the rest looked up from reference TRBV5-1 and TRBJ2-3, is KAGVTQTPRYLIKTRGQQVTLSCSPISGHRSVSWYQQTPGQGLQFLFEYFSETQRNKGNFPGRFSGRQFSNSRSEMNVSTLELGDSALYLCASSWQGGSTDTQYFGPGTRLTVL.

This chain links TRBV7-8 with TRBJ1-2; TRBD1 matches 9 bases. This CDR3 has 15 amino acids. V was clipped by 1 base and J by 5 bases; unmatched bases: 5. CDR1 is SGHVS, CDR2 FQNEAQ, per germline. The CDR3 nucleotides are TGTGCCAGCAGCTTAGGGGGACAGGGACCGTATGGCTACACCTTC. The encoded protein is CASSLGGQGPYGYTF. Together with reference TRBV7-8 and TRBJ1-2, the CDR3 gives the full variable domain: GAGVSQSPRYKVAKRGQDVALRCDPISGHVSLFWYQQALGQGPEFLTYFQNEAQLDKSGLPSDRFFAERPEGSVSTLKIQRTQQEDSAVYLCASSLGGQGPYGYTFGSGTRLTVV.

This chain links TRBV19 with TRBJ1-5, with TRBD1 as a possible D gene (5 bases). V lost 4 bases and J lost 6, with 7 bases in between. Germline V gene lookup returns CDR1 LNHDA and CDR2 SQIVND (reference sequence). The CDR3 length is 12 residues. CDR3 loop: CASSTGPQPQHF. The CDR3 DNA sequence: TGTGCCAGTAGTACAGGGCCTCAGCCCCAGCATTTT.

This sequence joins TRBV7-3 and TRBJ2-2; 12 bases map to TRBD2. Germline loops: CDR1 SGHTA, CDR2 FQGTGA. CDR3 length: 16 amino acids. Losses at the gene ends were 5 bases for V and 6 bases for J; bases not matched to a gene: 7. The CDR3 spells CASSPTSGRSAGELFF. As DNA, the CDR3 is TGTGCCAGCAGCCCAACTAGCGGGAGGTCGGCCGGGGAGCTGTTTTTT. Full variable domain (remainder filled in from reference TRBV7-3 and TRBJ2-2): GAGVSQTPSNKVTEKGKYVELRCDPISGHTALYWYRQSLGQGPEFLIYFQGTGAADDSGLPNDRFFAVRPEGSVSTLKIQRTERGDSAVYLCASSPTSGRSAGELFFGEGSRLTVL.

The CDR3: CSVEGGTQGNYGYTF. The DNA of the CDR3 is TGCAGCGTTGAAGGGGGAACGCAGGGAAACTATGGCTACACCTTC. The rearrangement joins TRBV29-1 to TRBJ1-2, with D perhaps TRBD1 (5 bases). Germline loops: CDR1 SQVTM, CDR2 ANQGSEA. Between the trimmed V and J ends, which lost 1 base and 2 bases, there was a span of 14 bases. The CDR3 consists of 15 residues. Full variable domain (missing parts from reference TRBV29-1 and TRBJ1-2): SAVISQKPSRDICQRGTSLTIQCQVDSQVTMMFWYRQQPGQSLTLIATANQGSEATYESGFVIDKFPISRPNLTFSTLTVSNMSPEDSSIYLCSVEGGTQGNYGYTFGSGTRLTVV.

The CDR3 is CASSRLAGVQYEQYF. The CDR3 bases are TGTGCCAGCAGTCGACTAGCGGGAGTTCAGTACGAGCAGTACTTC. The chain employs TRBV6-5 and TRBJ2-7, with 12 bases lining up with TRBD2. The germline CDR1 and CDR2 sequences are MNHEY and SVGAGI. Trimming at V came to 5 bases and at J to 4 bases, leaving 6 bases not matched to a gene. This CDR3 region has 15 residues.

The CDR3 sequence is CASSSTENTGELFF. CDR3 DNA sequence: TGTGCCAGCAGCTCGACAGAGAACACCGGGGAGCTGTTTTTT. V gene TRBV5-4 combines with J gene TRBJ2-2, with D perhaps TRBD1 (5 bases). The CDR3 totals 14 residues. Trimming took off 3 bases at V and 1 base at J, with 7 bases between the two ends. Germline loops: CDR1 SGHNT, CDR2 YYREEE (reference sequence).

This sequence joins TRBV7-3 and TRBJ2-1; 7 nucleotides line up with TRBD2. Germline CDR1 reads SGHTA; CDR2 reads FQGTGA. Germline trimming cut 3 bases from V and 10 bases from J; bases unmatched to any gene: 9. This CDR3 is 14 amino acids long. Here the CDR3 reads CASSFGGRAGEQFF. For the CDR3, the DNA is TGTGCCAGCAGCTTCGGAGGGAGGGCCGGGGAGCAGTTCTTC.

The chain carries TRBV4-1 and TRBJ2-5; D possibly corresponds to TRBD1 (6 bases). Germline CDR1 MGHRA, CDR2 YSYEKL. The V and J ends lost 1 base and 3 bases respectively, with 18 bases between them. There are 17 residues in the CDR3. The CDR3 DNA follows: TGCGCCAGCAGCCAAGCTCCCGGGACACTCAAGGAAGAGACCCAGTACTTC. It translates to CASSQAPGTLKEETQYF.

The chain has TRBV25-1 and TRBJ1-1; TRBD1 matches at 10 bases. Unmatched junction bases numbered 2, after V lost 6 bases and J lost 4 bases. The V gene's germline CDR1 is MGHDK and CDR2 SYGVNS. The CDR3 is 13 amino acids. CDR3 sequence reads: CASRGQGGTEAFF. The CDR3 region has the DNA TGTGCCAGCAGAGGACAGGGGGGCACTGAAGCTTTCTTT.

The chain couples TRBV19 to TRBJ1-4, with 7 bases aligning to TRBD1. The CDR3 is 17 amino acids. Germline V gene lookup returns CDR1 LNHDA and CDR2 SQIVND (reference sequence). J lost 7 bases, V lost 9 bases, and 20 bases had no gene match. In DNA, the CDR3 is TGTGCCAGCAACCGGGACAGCGGACGTCTGGGTAGTGAAAAACTGTTTTTT. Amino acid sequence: CASNRDSGRLGSEKLFF.

The CDR3 reads CASSETSGRETQYF. The CDR3 nucleotides are TGCGCCAGCAGTGAAACTAGCGGGCGTGAGACCCAGTACTTC. The genes are TRBV10-2 and TRBJ2-5, with 9 bases lining up with TRBD2. This CDR3 has 14 residues. From germline, CDR1 is WSHSY and CDR2 SAAADI. Losses at the gene ends were 3 bases for V and 5 bases for J; bases not matched to a gene: 4.

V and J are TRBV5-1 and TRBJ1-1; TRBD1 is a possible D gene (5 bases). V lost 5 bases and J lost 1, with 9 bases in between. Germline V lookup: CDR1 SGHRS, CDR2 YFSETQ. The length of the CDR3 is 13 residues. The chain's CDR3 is CASRVTGNTEAFF. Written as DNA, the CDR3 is TGCGCCAGCAGAGTCACAGGGAACACTGAAGCTTTCTTT.